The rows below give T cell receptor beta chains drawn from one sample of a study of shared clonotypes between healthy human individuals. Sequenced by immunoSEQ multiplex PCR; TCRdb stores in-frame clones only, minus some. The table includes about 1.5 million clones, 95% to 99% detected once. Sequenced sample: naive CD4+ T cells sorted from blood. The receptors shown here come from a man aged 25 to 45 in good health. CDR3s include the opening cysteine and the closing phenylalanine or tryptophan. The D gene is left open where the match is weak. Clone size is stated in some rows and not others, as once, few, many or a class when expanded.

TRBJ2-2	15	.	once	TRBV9	CASSVGNSQGGELFF
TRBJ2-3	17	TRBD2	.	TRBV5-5	CASSLVSLAGRTDTQYF
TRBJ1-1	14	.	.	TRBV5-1	CASSFIDRNTEAFF
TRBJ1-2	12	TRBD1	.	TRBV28	CASSSGGYGYTF
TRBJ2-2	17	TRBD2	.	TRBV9	CASSVTSGAVLTGELFF
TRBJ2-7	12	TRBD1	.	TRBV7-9	CASSPNRGEQYF
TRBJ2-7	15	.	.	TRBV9	CASSPQGLGGYEQYF
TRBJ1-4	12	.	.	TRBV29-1	CSVYKGSEKLFF
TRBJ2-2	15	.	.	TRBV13	CASSLRDLVTGELFF
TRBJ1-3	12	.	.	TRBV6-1	CASSVEGNTIYF
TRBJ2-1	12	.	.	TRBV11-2	CASSLVINEQFF
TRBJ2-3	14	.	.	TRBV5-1	CASSAGHTTDTQYF
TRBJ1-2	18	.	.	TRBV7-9	CASSLAPIKTDTNYGYTF
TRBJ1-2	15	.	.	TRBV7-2	CASSSRQLQYYGYTF
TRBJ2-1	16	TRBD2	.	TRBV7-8	CASSRSGRGSYNEQFF
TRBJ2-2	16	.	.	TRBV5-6	CASSLLWEINTGELFF
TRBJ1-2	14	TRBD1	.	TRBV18	CASSPPDRAVGYTF
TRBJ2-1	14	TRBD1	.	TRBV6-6	CASNQGQLYNEQFF
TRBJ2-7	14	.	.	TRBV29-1	CSVEDRDRPYEQYF
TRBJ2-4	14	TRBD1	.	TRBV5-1	CASSLGDREDIQYF
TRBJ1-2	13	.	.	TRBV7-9	CASSGDRNYGYTF
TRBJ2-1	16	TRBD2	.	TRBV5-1	CASSLGSGTLDNEQFF
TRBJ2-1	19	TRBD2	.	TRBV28	CASSSTGLAGWSSYNEQFF
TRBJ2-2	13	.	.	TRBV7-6	CASSFGQPGELFF
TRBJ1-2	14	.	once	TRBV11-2	CASSPGALIYGYTF
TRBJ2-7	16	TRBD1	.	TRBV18	CASSLTGVPGSYEQYF
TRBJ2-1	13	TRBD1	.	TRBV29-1	CSVEGDRGNTQFF
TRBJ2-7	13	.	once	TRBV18	CASSQDQHGEQYF
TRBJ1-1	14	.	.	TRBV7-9	CASSPTAGVTEAFF
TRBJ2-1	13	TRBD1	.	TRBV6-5	CASTRTGLDEQFF
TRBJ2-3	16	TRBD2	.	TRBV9	CASSLQLAGSTDTQYF
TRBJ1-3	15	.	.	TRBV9	CASSVEGVAGNTIYF
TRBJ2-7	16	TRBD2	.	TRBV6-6	CASSHLVSGRANEQYF
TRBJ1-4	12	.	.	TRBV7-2	CASSAGTEKLFF
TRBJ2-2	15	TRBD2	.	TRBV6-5	CASMGLGMNTGELFF
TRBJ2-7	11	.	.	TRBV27	CASRTGYEQYF
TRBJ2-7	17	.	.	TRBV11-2	CASSLPRQKKSTYEQYF
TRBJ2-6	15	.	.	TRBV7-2	CASSLGVSGANVLTF
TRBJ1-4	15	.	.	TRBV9	CASSVAGSANEKLFF
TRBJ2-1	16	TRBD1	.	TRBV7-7	CASSEAPGQGYNEQFF